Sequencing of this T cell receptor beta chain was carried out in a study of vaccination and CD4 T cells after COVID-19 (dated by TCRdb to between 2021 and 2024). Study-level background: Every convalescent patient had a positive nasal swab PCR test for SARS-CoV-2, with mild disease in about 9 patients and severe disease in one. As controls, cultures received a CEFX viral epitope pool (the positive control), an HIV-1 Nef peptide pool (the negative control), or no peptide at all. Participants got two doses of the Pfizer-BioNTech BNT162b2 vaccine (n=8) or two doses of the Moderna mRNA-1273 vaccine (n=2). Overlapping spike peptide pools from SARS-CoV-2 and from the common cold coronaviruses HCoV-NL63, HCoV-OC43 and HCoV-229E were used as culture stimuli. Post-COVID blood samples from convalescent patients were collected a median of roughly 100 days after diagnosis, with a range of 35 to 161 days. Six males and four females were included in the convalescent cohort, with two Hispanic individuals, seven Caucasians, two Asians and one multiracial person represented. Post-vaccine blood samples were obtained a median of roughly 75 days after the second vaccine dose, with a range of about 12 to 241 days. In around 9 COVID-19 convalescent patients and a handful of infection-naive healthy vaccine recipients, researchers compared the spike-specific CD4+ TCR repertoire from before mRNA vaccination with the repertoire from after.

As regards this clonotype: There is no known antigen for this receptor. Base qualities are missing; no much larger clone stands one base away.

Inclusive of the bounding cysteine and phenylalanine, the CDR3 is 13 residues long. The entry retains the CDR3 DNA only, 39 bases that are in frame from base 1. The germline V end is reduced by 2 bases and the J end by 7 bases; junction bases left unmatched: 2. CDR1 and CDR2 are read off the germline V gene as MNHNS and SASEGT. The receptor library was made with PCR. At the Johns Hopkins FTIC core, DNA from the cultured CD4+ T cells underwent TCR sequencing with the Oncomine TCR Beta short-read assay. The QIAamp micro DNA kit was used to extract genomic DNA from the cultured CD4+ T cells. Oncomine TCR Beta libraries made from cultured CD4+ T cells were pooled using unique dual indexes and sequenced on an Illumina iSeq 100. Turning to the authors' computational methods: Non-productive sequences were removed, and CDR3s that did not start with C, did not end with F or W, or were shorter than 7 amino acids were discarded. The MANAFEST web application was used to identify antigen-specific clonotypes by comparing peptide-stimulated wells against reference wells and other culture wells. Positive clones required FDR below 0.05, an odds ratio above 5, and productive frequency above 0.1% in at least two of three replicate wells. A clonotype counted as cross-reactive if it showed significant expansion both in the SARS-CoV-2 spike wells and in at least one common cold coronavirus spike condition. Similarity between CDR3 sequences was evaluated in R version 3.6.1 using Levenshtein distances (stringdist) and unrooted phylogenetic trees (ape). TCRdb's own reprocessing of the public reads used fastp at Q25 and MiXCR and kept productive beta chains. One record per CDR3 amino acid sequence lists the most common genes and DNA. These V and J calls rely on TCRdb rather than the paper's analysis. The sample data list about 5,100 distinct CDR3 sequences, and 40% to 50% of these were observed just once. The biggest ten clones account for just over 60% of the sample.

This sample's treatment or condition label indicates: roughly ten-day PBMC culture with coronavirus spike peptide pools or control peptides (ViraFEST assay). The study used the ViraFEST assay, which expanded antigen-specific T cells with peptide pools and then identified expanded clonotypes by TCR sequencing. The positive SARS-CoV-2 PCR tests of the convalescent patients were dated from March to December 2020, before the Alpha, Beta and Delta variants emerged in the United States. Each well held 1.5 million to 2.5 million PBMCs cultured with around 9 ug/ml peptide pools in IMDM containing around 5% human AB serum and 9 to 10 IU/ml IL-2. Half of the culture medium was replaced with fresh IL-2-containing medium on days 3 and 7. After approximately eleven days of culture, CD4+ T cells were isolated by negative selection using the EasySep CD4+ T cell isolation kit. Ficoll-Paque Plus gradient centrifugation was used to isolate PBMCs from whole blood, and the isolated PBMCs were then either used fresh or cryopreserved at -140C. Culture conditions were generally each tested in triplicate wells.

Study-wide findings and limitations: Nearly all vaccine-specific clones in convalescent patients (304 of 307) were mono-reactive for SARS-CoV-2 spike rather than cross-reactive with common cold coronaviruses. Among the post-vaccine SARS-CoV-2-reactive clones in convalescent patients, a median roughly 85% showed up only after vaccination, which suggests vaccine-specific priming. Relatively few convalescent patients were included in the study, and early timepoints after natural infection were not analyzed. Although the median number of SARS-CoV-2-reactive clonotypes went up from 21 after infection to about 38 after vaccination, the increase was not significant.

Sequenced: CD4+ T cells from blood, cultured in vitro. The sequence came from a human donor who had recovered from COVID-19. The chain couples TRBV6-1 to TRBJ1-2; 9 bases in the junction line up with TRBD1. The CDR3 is CASSERDRVGYTF. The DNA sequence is TGTGCCAGCAGTGAAAGGGACAGGGTTGGCTACACCTTC.